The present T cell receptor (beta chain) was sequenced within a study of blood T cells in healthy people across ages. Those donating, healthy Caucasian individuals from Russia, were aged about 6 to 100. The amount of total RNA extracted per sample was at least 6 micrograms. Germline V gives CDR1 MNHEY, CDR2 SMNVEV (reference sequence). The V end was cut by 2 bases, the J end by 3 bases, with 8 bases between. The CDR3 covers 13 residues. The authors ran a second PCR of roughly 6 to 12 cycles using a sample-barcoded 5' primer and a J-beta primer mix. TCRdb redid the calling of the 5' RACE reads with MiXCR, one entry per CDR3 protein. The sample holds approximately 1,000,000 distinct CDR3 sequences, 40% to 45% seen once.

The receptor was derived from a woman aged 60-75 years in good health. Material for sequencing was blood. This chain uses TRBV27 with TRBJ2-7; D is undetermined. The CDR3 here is CASSLMYDYEQYF. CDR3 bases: TGTGCCAGCAGTTTAATGTACGACTACGAGCAGTACTTC.